These T cell receptor beta chains were read from a single sample in a study of cytomegalovirus exposure and HLA in healthy donors. Measured with immunoSEQ multiplex PCR; TCRdb has only the in-frame clones, and not every one. Of approximately 110,000 clones listed, 79% were seen once; the top ten hold 2.5% to 3.5%. The specimen sequenced was PBMCs. The source of these receptors is a middle-aged woman in good health and CMV-seronegative. CDR3s include the opening cysteine and the closing phenylalanine or tryptophan. The size field is filled for only some rows; it gives once, few, many or a size class.

V	size	J	length	CDR3
TRBV19	-	TRBJ1-5	16	CASTPIGDYSNQPQHF
TRBV7-2	-	TRBJ1-2	14	CASSTTGEDYGYTF
TRBV4-3	few	TRBJ2-7	17	CASSQDSAGRGAYEQYF
TRBV2	-	TRBJ1-1	10	CASPTGSLIF
TRBV7-9	-	TRBJ2-5	14	CASSPRQHQETQYF
TRBV7-2	-	TRBJ1-2	18	CASSPGGGQGARTYGYTF
TRBV2	-	TRBJ1-2	13	CASTGQDTKGYTF
TRBV5-5	once	TRBJ2-3	14	CASSLYRDPDTQYF
TRBV5-1	-	TRBJ1-6	16	CASSLDAQQLFSPLHF
TRBV2	-	TRBJ1-1	14	CASSLQGARTEAFF
TRBV6-5	once	TRBJ1-1	13	CASSYSGGTEAFF
TRBV27	-	TRBJ2-3	15	CASSLVYSRTDTQYF
TRBV4-1	-	TRBJ2-2	15	CASSPSGGRIGELFF
TRBV10-2	-	TRBJ1-2	14	CASSPQLANYGYTF
TRBV27	-	TRBJ2-3	13	CASSTTGTDTQYF
TRBV28	-	TRBJ1-2	12	CASSRTGYGYTF
TRBV5-6	-	TRBJ2-3	17	CASSSETSGRASDTQYF
TRBV7-9	-	TRBJ1-1	12	CSSSERSGGAFF
TRBV9	-	TRBJ1-3	15	CASSYPRVGGNTIYF
TRBV2	-	TRBJ2-7	15	CASSVSEGPTYEQYF
TRBV7-2	once	TRBJ2-5	13	CASSPGTQETQYF
TRBV7-8	-	TRBJ2-1	18	CASSVPGLAGVALNEQFF
TRBV14	-	TRBJ1-1	20	CASSQEGMRGGTLPDTEAFF
TRBV10-3	-	TRBJ2-7	15	CAISESGQGAYEQYF
TRBV5-6	-	TRBJ2-1	14	CASREGLAKNEQFF
TRBV9	-	TRBJ2-7	14	CASSVDSNFYEQYF
TRBV28	-	TRBJ1-6	17	CASSSRQKALRNSPLHF
TRBV5-1	-	TRBJ1-1	13	CASSLGVYTEAFF
TRBV18	-	TRBJ2-7	16	CASSPLGGTSGYEQYF
TRBV7-9	-	TRBJ2-1	17	CSSSPRRAESSYNEQFF
TRBV18	-	TRBJ1-2	16	CASSPPAGGTNYGYTF
TRBV27	-	TRBJ2-2	14	CASNRVPNTGELFF
TRBV7-2	once	TRBJ2-7	15	CASSSGPLSSYEQYF
TRBV9	-	TRBJ1-1	21	CASSPTIQRGRGRILNTEAFF
TRBV6-6	-	TRBJ1-2	13	CASSYDTNYGYTF
TRBV4-1	-	TRBJ2-3	20	CASSQAGTSGGWGGTDTQYF
TRBV5-1	-	TRBJ2-1	17	CASSGRDRGEGHNEQFF